The 20 T cell receptor beta chains in this list originate from one sample, sequenced in a study of blood T cell repertoires in COVID-19. The protocol was immunoSEQ multiplex PCR, while the TCRdb copy is restricted to in-frame clones and leaves out a portion. In the table there are around 78,000 clones, around nine tenths of which are singletons. Sample: peripheral blood. These receptors were obtained from a woman aged 55-70 years with acute or convalescent COVID-19.

V usage is TRBV11-2 and J usage is TRBJ1-4; 9 bases agree with TRBD1. With V trimmed by 5 bases and J by 7 bases, 5 bases remained unmatched. Germline V gene sequence: CDR1 SGHAT, CDR2 FQNNGV. CDR3 length equals 14 residues. In nucleotides, the CDR3 is TGTGCCAGCAGCCTGGGACAGGGAGCTGAAAAACTGTTTTTT. It encodes CASSLGQGAEKLFF.

The chain links TRBV12-5 to TRBJ2-3, with a possible D match to TRBD1 (6 bases). The CDR3 is 13 amino acids. Looked up from germline, CDR1 is LGHNT and CDR2 is FRNRAP. Trimming left V 3 bases short and J 5 bases short, with 9 bases between. As DNA, the CDR3 is TGTGCTAGTGGTTTTGGGACACAAGATACGCAGTATTTT. Protein: CASGFGTQDTQYF. Filled out from reference TRBV12-5 and TRBJ2-3, the complete variable domain reads DARVTQTPRHKVTEMGQEVTMRCQPILGHNTVFWYRQTMMQGLELLAYFRNRAPLDDSGMPKDRFSAEMPDATLATLKIQPSEPRDSAVYFCASGFGTQDTQYFGPGTRLTVL.

The CDR3 protein is CASSDTQTYNEQFF. CDR3 nucleotides: TGTGCCAGCTCAGACACCCAGACCTACAATGAGCAGTTCTTC. This rearrangement joins TRBV18 to TRBJ2-1; no clear D. The CDR3 contains 14 residues. Trimming left V 5 bases short and J 2 bases short, with 10 bases between. Germline CDR1 reads KGHSH; CDR2 reads LQKENI.

The chain couples TRBV29-1 to TRBJ2-3; 8 bases align to TRBD2. V trimming: 6 bases; J trimming: 1 base; junction bases outside the gene matches: 12. This CDR3 region has 16 residues. CDR1 and CDR2 from the germline V gene are SQVTM and ANQGSEA. Here the CDR3 DNA reads TGCAGCGTCTTGGGGAAGAGACTAGCGCGCACAGATACGCAGTATTTT. Translation gives CSVLGKRLARTDTQYF.

This chain joins TRBV18 and TRBJ2-7; 9 positions match TRBD1. V lost 3 bases, J lost 6 bases, and 9 bases stayed unmatched. Germline-derived CDR1 and CDR2 are KGHSH and LQKENI. This CDR3 is 15 amino acids long. The CDR3 is CASSPIGTGSSEQYF. The DNA of the CDR3 is TGTGCCAGCTCACCCATCGGGACAGGGTCTAGCGAGCAGTACTTC.

The rearrangement joins TRBV28 to TRBJ1-2, with D hard to call. Between the trimmed V and J ends, which lost 1 base and 5 bases, there was a span of 20 bases. The CDR3 covers 17 residues. Looked up from germline, CDR1 is MDHEN and CDR2 is SYDVKM. CDR3 DNA sequence: TGTGCCAGCAGTTTATTAAGTTTTCGAGGTCTTTTATATGGCTACACCTTC. Residues: CASSLLSFRGLLYGYTF.

DNA of the CDR3: TGCAGCACGTTACAGGGGGGAAACACCATATATTTT. It encodes CSTLQGGNTIYF. The rearrangement uses TRBV29-1 and TRBJ1-3; 7 positions match TRBD1. The CDR3 totals 12 residues. The junction had 5 bases not matched to a gene; V was cut back by 8 bases and J by 4 bases. Germline CDR1 reads SQVTM; CDR2 reads ANQGSEA.

The chain uses TRBV12-3 or TRBV12-4 and TRBJ1-4; 7 nucleotides align to TRBD1. Trimming took 6 bases from V and 6 from J; bases not matched to a gene: 4. This CDR3 is 13 amino acids long. The CDR3 region is CASSAQGDEKLFF. As DNA, the CDR3 is TGTGCCAGCAGCGCTCAGGGGGATGAAAAACTGTTTTTT.

This clone showed up just once. This chain joins TRBV7-6 and TRBJ2-5; TRBD2 aligns across 7 bases. The V gene end was trimmed by 1 base and the J gene end by 5 bases; junction bases not matched to a gene: 4. The CDR3 has 14 amino acids. Per germline, CDR1 SGHVS and CDR2 FNYEAQ. The CDR3 loop reads CASSLEFGGETQYF. CDR3 nucleotide sequence: TGTGCCAGCAGCTTAGAGTTCGGGGGGGAGACCCAGTACTTC. The variable domain in full, completed from reference TRBV7-6 and TRBJ2-5, reads GAGVSQSPRYKVTKRGQDVALRCDPISGHVSLYWYRQALGQGPEFLTYFNYEAQQDKSGLPNDRFSAERPEGSISTLTIQRTEQRDSAMYRCASSLEFGGETQYFGPGTRLLVL.

The gene calls are TRBV18 and TRBJ2-2, with a possible D match to TRBD1 (5 bases). Germline assignment: CDR1 KGHSH and CDR2 LQKENI. Between the trimmed V and J ends, which lost 4 bases and 7 bases, there was a span of 13 bases. CDR3 length: 14 residues. This CDR3 reads CASSLKQVDGELFF. In DNA, the CDR3 is TGTGCCAGCTCACTTAAACAGGTGGACGGGGAGCTGTTTTTT.

This clone was observed once. The V call is TRBV4-3, the J call TRBJ2-2; TRBD1 matches at 7 bases. CDR3 size: 16 residues. The germline V gene encodes CDR1 LGHNA and CDR2 YSLEER. The junction had 7 bases not matched to a gene; V was cut back by 1 base and J by 5 bases. The CDR3: CASSQVEGAGTGELFF. For the CDR3, the DNA is TGCGCCAGCAGCCAAGTCGAGGGGGCCGGAACCGGGGAGCTGTTTTTT.

The chain employs TRBV7-5 and TRBJ2-1; TRBD2, the table's D call, lacks a check against the DNA. TRBV7-5 is an annotated pseudogene. This CDR3 comprises 15 residues. CDR3 residues: CVRSLAPSAYNEQFF. The CDR3 DNA is TGTGTCAGAAGCTTAGCCCCTAGCGCCTACAATGAGCAGTTCTTC.

This clone turned up a few times. The chain couples TRBV5-4 to TRBJ1-5, with 7 bases matching TRBD1. The V gene end was trimmed by 0 bases and the J gene end by 4 bases; junction bases not matched to a gene: 4. The CDR3 is made up of 15 amino acids. Germline assignment: CDR1 SGHNT and CDR2 YYREEE (reference sequence). The DNA for the CDR3 is TGTGCCAGCAGCTTGGGTGGGACAGATAATCAGCCCCAGCATTTT. Protein: CASSLGGTDNQPQHF.

This clone has only a few counts. V is TRBV27 and J is TRBJ2-5, with D tentatively TRBD2 (5 bases). The CDR3 extends over 14 amino acids. The V end lost 4 bases, the J end lost 5 bases, and 14 bases lay between the germline ends. CDR1 is MNHEY and CDR2 is SMNVEV in the germline V gene (reference sequence). The CDR3 sequence: CASSSRSGWETQYF. The DNA of the CDR3 is TGTGCCAGCAGTTCCCGGAGCGGCTGGGAGACCCAGTACTTC.

This sequence joins TRBV29-1 and TRBJ1-1; 7 positions match TRBD1. V lost 1 base and J lost 0; bases outside the gene matches: 5. The CDR3 has 15 residues. Per the germline V gene, CDR1 is SQVTM and CDR2 is ANQGSEA. The CDR3 bases are TGCAGCGTTGAAGCTCTAGGACAGGTGAACACTGAAGCTTTCTTT. Its translation is CSVEALGQVNTEAFF.

The chain carries TRBV11-2 and TRBJ2-7; D is ambiguous. CDR1 SGHAT and CDR2 FQNNGV come from the germline V gene. The CDR3 extends over 12 amino acids. The V and J ends lost 1 base and 4 bases respectively, with 5 bases between them. CDR3 bases: TGTGCCAGCAGCTTAGGCGTTTACGAGCAGTACTTC. This translates into CASSLGVYEQYF.

V usage is TRBV3-1 (or the pseudogene TRBV3-2) and J usage is TRBJ1-1, with D possibly being TRBD1 (6 bases). Trimming cost V 4 bases and J 1 base, with 10 bases left between them. CDR3 length: 14 residues. Germline V gives CDR1 LGHDT, CDR2 YNNKEL (reference sequence). The DNA of the CDR3 is TGTGCCAGCAGCCTACAGGGTCAGAACACTGAAGCTTTCTTT. Protein sequence: CASSLQGQNTEAFF.

This clone has just a few counts. The chain is built from TRBV2 and TRBJ2-1, with D unclear. CDR1 and CDR2 (germline): SNHLY, FYNNEI. Deletions cut 4 bases from V and 5 bases from J, with 3 bases between. The CDR3 is 11 amino acids. The CDR3 bases are TGTGCCAGCAGTGGAGACAATGAGCAGTTCTTC. Translated: CASSGDNEQFF. Full variable domain (rest looked up from reference TRBV2 and TRBJ2-1): EPEVTQTPSHQVTQMGQEVILRCVPISNHLYFYWYRQILGQKVEFLVSFYNNEISEKSEIFDDQFSVERPDGSNFTLKIRSTKLEDSAMYFCASSGDNEQFFGPGTRLTVL.

This chain joins TRBV19 and TRBJ2-2; 7 bases align to TRBD1. The V gene end was trimmed by 5 bases and the J gene end by 4 bases; junction bases not matched to a gene: 4. The CDR3 is 14 residues long. Germline-derived CDR1 and CDR2 are LNHDA and SQIVND (reference sequence). The CDR3 is CASSEGAGTGELFF. As DNA, the CDR3 is TGTGCCAGTAGTGAGGGGGCGGGCACCGGGGAGCTGTTTTTT.

This clone was observed a handful of times. The V call is TRBV30, the J call TRBJ2-3, with D possibly being TRBD1 (5 bases). The CDR3 totals 15 residues. Trimming shortened V by 0 bases and J by 4 bases, and 14 bases separated the two germline ends. Per germline, CDR1 GTSNPN and CDR2 SVGIG (reference sequence). DNA for the CDR3: TGTGCCTGGAGTGTGCAGGGCGTCCGGTCAGATACGCAGTATTTT. The encoded protein is CAWSVQGVRSDTQYF.